The rows below give T cell receptor beta chains drawn from one sample of a study of Ad26.COV2.S vaccination and SARS-CoV-2 variants. TCRdb's copy holds only in-frame clones and misses some; the assay was immunoSEQ multiplex PCR. Among a few hundred thousand clones listed, around 90% were seen once. Material: peripheral blood, obtained in a trial of Ad26.COV2.S vaccine versus placebo. These TCRs come from a person aged 18-65 years who received the Ad26.COV2.S COVID-19 vaccine or a placebo. Both conserved end residues are trimmed from each CDR3. Where a row states a size, it is once, few, many or the class of an expanded clone; other rows omit it.

>TRBV30|few|TRBJ1-6
AWSSTRQWGENSPLH
>TRBV5-1|NA|TRBJ1-2
ASSPPLSNYGYT
>TRBV27|few|TRBJ2-7
AVRGAYEQY
>TRBV10-1|NA|TRBJ1-6
ASSSSTGNYNSPLH
>TRBV18|NA|TRBJ2-1
ASSPLAGTTYNEQF
>TRBV9|NA|TRBJ1-6
ASSADGLVPLH
>TRBV9|NA|TRBJ2-5
ASSAGLQY
>TRBV15|NA|TRBJ2-2
ATSTRRTGAVGLF
>TRBV5-6|NA|TRBJ1-4
ASSSPRRGNEKLF
>TRBV28|NA|TRBJ2-1
ASSPGLAGRF
>TRBV19|NA|TRBJ1-4
ASSLLRGSNEKLF
>TRBV19|NA|TRBJ2-1
ASTPGLQINEQF
>TRBV18|NA|TRBJ2-3
ASSPSGGRMNTDTQY
>TRBV7-9|few|TRBJ2-2
ASSFEIGTGELF
>TRBV7-6|NA|TRBJ2-3
ASSLTAEAGRRDTQY
>TRBV5-5|NA|TRBJ2-5
ASSPWDQETQY
>TRBV5-6|NA|TRBJ2-3
ASSYRLDPSTDTQY
>TRBV12-3/TRBV12-4|NA|TRBJ2-1
ASSLARPQQF
>TRBV4-3|NA|TRBJ2-3
ASSPGLAGGDTQY
>TRBV18|NA|TRBJ1-5
ASSPRLPDEKGNQPQH
>TRBV7-2|NA|TRBJ2-5
ASSLGAPSGRETQY
>TRBV2|NA|TRBJ1-5
ASSEGWGSRQPQH
>TRBV5-1|NA|TRBJ2-7
ASRPGTSSYEQY
>TRBV12-3/TRBV12-4|NA|TRBJ2-7
ASSPRGEQY
>TRBV11-2|NA|TRBJ1-4
ASSPAGGYNEKLF
>TRBV6-1|NA|TRBJ1-5
ASSDGGSSNQPQH
>TRBV28|NA|TRBJ2-7
ASSLGGGVPYEQY
>TRBV15|NA|TRBJ1-3
ATSPRTRQSSGNTIY
>TRBV28|once|TRBJ1-5
ASVSQGAFSNQPQH
>TRBV18|NA|TRBJ2-1
ASSSGLAGVGNEQF
>TRBV15|NA|TRBJ2-1
ATSSRSGLAGGSNEQF
>TRBV10-3|NA|TRBJ1-1
AISVGTGGTEAF
>TRBV10-3|NA|TRBJ1-2
AIRMGESSGYT
>TRBV12-3/TRBV12-4|NA|TRBJ2-3
ASHRDSTDTQY
>TRBV3-1/TRBV3-2|NA|TRBJ2-3
ASSHPPLDTQY
>TRBV9|NA|TRBJ1-1
ASSVGTGGTEAF
>TRBV2|NA|TRBJ1-1
ASRRTGDTEAF
>TRBV3-1/TRBV3-2|NA|TRBJ2-7
ASSQYGREQY
>TRBV19|NA|TRBJ2-6
ASSNLGSGANVLT
>TRBV4-2|NA|TRBJ1-1
ASSRGGFTEAF
>TRBV5-4|NA|TRBJ2-1
ASSLGTSGYNEQF
>TRBV18|NA|TRBJ2-4
ASSPPSTGESKNIQY
>TRBV29-1|NA|TRBJ2-1
SALPTGDSDGSYNEQF
>TRBV24-1|few|TRBJ2-1
ATGSGTSGRSNEQF
>TRBV7-2|NA|TRBJ2-5
ASSQLEYQETQY
>TRBV28|NA|TRBJ1-5
ASSLPAQPQH
>TRBV27|NA|TRBJ2-7
ASSLGNEQY